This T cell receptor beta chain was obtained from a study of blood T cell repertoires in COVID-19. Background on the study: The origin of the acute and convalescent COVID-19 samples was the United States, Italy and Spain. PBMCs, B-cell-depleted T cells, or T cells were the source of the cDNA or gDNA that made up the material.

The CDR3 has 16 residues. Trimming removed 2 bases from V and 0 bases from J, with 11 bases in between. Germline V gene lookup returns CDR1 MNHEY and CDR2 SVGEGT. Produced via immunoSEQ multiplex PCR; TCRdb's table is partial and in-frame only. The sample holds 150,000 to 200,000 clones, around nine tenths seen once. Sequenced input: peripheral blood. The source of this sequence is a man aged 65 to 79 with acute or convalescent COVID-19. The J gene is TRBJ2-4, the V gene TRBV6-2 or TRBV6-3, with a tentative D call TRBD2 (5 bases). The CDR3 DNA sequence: TGTGCCAGCAGTTACGGCATCGGACTAGCCAAAAACATTCAGTACTTC. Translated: CASSYGIGLAKNIQYF.